Presented here are 7 T cell receptor beta chains from one specimen sequenced in a study of T cells in Graves' hyperthyroidism and ophthalmopathy. RNA transcripts provided the source from which TCR beta CDR3 regions were amplified. RT-PCR in the first round (using the HTBI primer set) targeted the TCR CDR3. TCRdb re-called the multiplex PCR reads with MiXCR, one entry per CDR3 protein. The sample has around 340,000 distinct CDR3 sequences, 17% seen once. The sample was blood. These receptors were collected from a woman in her twenties or thirties with Graves' hyperthyroidism that later progressed to Graves' ophthalmopathy.

The table lists this clonotype with many counts. The V and J genes are TRBV24-1 and TRBJ1-3; TRBD1 aligns across 8 bases. Germline V gene lookup returns CDR1 KGHDR and CDR2 SFDVKD. The length of the CDR3 is 16 residues. Unmatched junction bases numbered 3, after V lost 3 bases and J lost 0 bases. The CDR3 is CATSDHGQGSGNTIYF. The CDR3 DNA reads TGTGCCACCAGTGATCACGGACAGGGCTCTGGAAACACCATATATTTT.

This clonotype was seen ten or more times. The V call is TRBV20-1, the J call TRBJ2-7, with TRBD2 identical over 10 bases. CDR1 is DFQATT and CDR2 is SNEGSKA in the germline V gene (reference sequence). Unmatched junction bases numbered 17, after V lost 6 bases and J lost 6 bases. The CDR3 loop spans 16 amino acids. This CDR3 is CSARNALAGEGGEQYF. The CDR3 bases are TGCAGTGCCCGCAACGCCCTAGCGGGAGAGGGGGGCGAGCAGTACTTC.

This clonotype was observed many times. V gene TRBV6-6 combines with J gene TRBJ2-2, with D possibly being TRBD2 (5 bases). The germline CDR1 and CDR2 sequences are MNHNY and SVGAGI (reference sequence). The CDR3 has 13 residues. V dropped 2 bases and J dropped 5 bases, with 6 bases sitting between them. The CDR3 protein is CASSYGSTGELFF. Here the CDR3 DNA reads TGTGCCAGCAGTTACGGGAGTACCGGGGAGCTGTTTTTT.

The chain has TRBV12-3 or TRBV12-4 and TRBJ2-7; no reliable D call. Trimming left V 5 bases short and J 0 bases short, with 14 bases between. CDR3 length: 15 residues. CDR3 protein: CASSARITRSYEQYV. In nucleotides, the CDR3 is TGTGCCAGCAGTGCCAGGATAACACGCTCCTACGAGCAGTACGTC.

This clonotype was found many times. The CDR3 nucleotides are TGTGCCAGCAGTGGAGGGGCTAGCGGGGAAACCTACGAGCAGTACTTC. It encodes CASSGGASGETYEQYF. The V gene is TRBV28, the J gene TRBJ2-7, with 9 bases matching TRBD2. V gave up 5 bases and J gave up 2 bases; unmatched junction bases: 10. CDR1 MDHEN and CDR2 SYDVKM come from the germline V gene. This CDR3 comprises 16 residues.

The CDR3 DNA follows: TGTGCCAGCAGCCCCCCCTCTGGAAACACCATATATTTT. It codes for CASSPPSGNTIYF. The rearrangement joins TRBV13 to TRBJ1-3; the D is unclear. CDR1 PRHDT and CDR2 FYEKMQ come from the germline V gene (reference sequence). The CDR3 extends over 13 amino acids. The V end lost 5 bases, the J end lost 0 bases, and 5 bases lay between the germline ends.

Only a few counts were recorded for this clonotype. The rearrangement links TRBV6-2 or TRBV6-3 to TRBJ2-5; no definite D call. V was shortened by 8 bases and J by 0 bases, with 7 bases between the two germline ends. The CDR3 totals 12 residues. CDR1 and CDR2 (germline): MNHEY, SVGEGT. CDR3 in DNA: TGTGCCAGCGGCCCGTACCAAGAGACCCAGTACTTC. Its translation is CASGPYQETQYF.